The 18 T cell receptor beta chains below were found in one sample sequenced in a study of blood T cell repertoires in COVID-19 (TCRdb year 2020). Receptor amplification or capture employed the immunoSEQ multiplex PCR assay. TCRdb's version of the immuneACCESS table is confined to in-frame rearrangements and falls short of the full clone set. An unresolved V gene accounts for under half of the shortfall where checked; the remainder is of unknown origin. Across this sample there are approximately 200,000 clones, with more than 60% seen only once. 9.5% to 15% of the sample rests with the top ten. Sample: peripheral blood. These receptors were taken from a woman in her forties or fifties with acute or convalescent COVID-19.

The chain recombines TRBV4-3 with TRBJ2-2; the D is unclear. There are 16 residues in the CDR3. Germline values: CDR1 LGHNA, CDR2 YSLEER. Deletions cut 4 bases from V and 0 bases from J, with 12 bases between. CDR3 sequence reads: CASSPAGSTNTGELFF. CDR3 nucleotides: TGCGCCAGCAGCCCTGCTGGTAGCACGAACACCGGGGAGCTGTTTTTT.

The V and J genes are TRBV5-1 and TRBJ1-4, with 7 nucleotides matching TRBD1. Germline values: CDR1 SGHRS, CDR2 YFSETQ. This CDR3 region has 14 residues. Germline trimming cut 3 bases from V and 8 bases from J; bases unmatched to any gene: 7. CDR3 loop: CASSWTGLFEKLFF. The CDR3 nucleotides are TGCGCCAGCAGCTGGACAGGTCTATTCGAAAAACTGTTTTTT.

This clone turned up a few times. This chain links TRBV30 with TRBJ2-2, with TRBD1 matching over 7 bases. Unmatched junction bases numbered 7, after V lost 0 bases and J lost 6 bases. CDR3 length: 15 residues. Germline lookup yields CDR1 GTSNPN and CDR2 SVGIG (reference sequence). As DNA, the CDR3 is TGTGCCTGGAGTGTATATGACAGGGCGGCCGGGGAGCTGTTTTTT. It yields the protein CAWSVYDRAAGELFF.

This sequence joins TRBV5-1 and TRBJ1-3, with 8 bases identical to TRBD1. Trimming took 0 bases from V and 2 from J; bases not matched to a gene: 7. Germline V gene data show CDR1 as SGHRS and CDR2 as YFSETQ. CDR3 length: 17 residues. CDR3 sequence (DNA): TGCGCCAGCAGCTTGGTTCAGGGGGCGCAGGCTGGAAACACCATATATTTT. Residues: CASSLVQGAQAGNTIYF.

The V call is TRBV18, the J call TRBJ2-7; D uncertain. The CDR3 totals 13 residues. Trimming stripped 5 bases from V and 3 bases from J, with 11 bases between. From germline, CDR1 is KGHSH and CDR2 LQKENI. The DNA of the CDR3 is TGTGCCAGCTCAAGAACCGCCTACTACGAGCAGTACTTC. Its protein is CASSRTAYYEQYF.

The gene calls are TRBV19 and TRBJ2-7; 10 bases agree with TRBD1. This CDR3 is built from 15 residues. The trim removed 5 bases at V and 6 bases at J, leaving 10 bases unmatched. Per the germline V gene, CDR1 is LNHDA and CDR2 is SQIVND (reference sequence). CDR3: CASSFLGQGVREQYF. The CDR3 coding sequence is TGTGCCAGTAGTTTCCTAGGACAGGGGGTTCGCGAGCAGTACTTC. Variable domain in full (rest from reference TRBV19 and TRBJ2-7): DGGITQSPKYLFRKEGQNVTLSCEQNLNHDAMYWYRQDPGQGLRLIYYSQIVNDFQKGDIAEGYSVSREKKESFPLTVTSAQKNPTAFYLCASSFLGQGVREQYFGPGTRLTVT.

This clone was recorded a few times. As DNA, the CDR3 is TGTGCCAGCAGGCGTTTTCGACAGCTCCCCCAGCCCCAGCATTTT. Translation: CASRRFRQLPQPQHF. The chain links TRBV6-4 to TRBJ1-5; a weak D match, TRBD1 (5 bases). The ends were cut back, 6 bases at V and 7 bases at J, with 19 bases in the middle. This CDR3 region has 15 residues. Germline V gives CDR1 MRHNA, CDR2 SNTAGT.

This chain joins TRBV12-5 and TRBJ2-3; 9 positions agree with TRBD2. The germline gives CDR1 LGHNT, CDR2 FRNRAP. This CDR3 spans 17 amino acids. The trim removed 1 base at V and 2 bases at J, leaving 7 bases unmatched. The CDR3 is CASGLGSGGLLTDTQYF. The CDR3 nucleotides read TGTGCTAGTGGTTTGGGTAGCGGGGGTCTCCTCACAGATACGCAGTATTTT.

The J gene is TRBJ2-1, the V gene TRBV28; 7 positions agree with TRBD2. The V gene end was trimmed by 7 bases and the J gene end by 2 bases; junction bases not matched to a gene: 11. Germline CDR1 is MDHEN and CDR2 is SYDVKM. The CDR3 covers 16 residues. CDR3 in DNA: TGTGCCAGCACCCTTCCGGGGGGAGTTACCTACAATGAGCAGTTCTTC. This sequence encodes CASTLPGGVTYNEQFF. Together with reference TRBV28 and TRBJ2-1, the CDR3 gives the full variable domain: DVKVTQSSRYLVKRTGEKVFLECVQDMDHENMFWYRQDPGLGLRLIYFSYDVKMKEKGDIPEGYSVSREKKERFSLILESASTNQTSMYLCASTLPGGVTYNEQFFGPGTRLTVL.

This clone was observed a handful of times. The rearrangement joins TRBV4-1 to TRBJ2-1, with 8 bases fitting TRBD2. This CDR3 comprises 16 residues. In germline, CDR1 is MGHRA, CDR2 YSYEKL. V dropped 3 bases and J dropped 8; count of bases not matched to a gene: 12. CDR3 in DNA: TGCGCCAGCAGCCACCGACAGCGGGGGATCATCGATGAGCAGTTCTTC. Amino acids: CASSHRQRGIIDEQFF.

V gene TRBV27 combines with J gene TRBJ2-3; 10 bases are a match to TRBD2. V trimming: 3 bases; J trimming: 4 bases; junction bases outside the gene matches: 4. The CDR3 totals 15 residues. Germline assignment: CDR1 MNHEY and CDR2 SMNVEV (reference sequence). As DNA, the CDR3 is TGTGCCAGCAGTTTTAGCGGGAGGAACGCAGATACGCAGTATTTT. Translating it yields CASSFSGRNADTQYF.

The V and J genes are TRBV12-3 or TRBV12-4 and TRBJ2-2, with D uncertain. The CDR3 extends over 12 amino acids. Deletions cut 6 bases from V and 1 base from J, with 3 bases between. The CDR3 sequence: CASSQNTGELFF. The CDR3 DNA follows: TGTGCCAGCAGCCAGAACACCGGGGAGCTGTTTTTT.

The chain couples TRBV7-2 to TRBJ1-5; D not resolved. CDR1 and CDR2 (germline): SGHTA, FQGNSA. Trimming shortened V by 4 bases and J by 0 bases, and 7 bases separated the two germline ends. The length of the CDR3 is 14 residues. In DNA, the CDR3 is TGTGCCAGCAGCTCGGGAGTTAGCAATCAGCCCCAGCATTTT. Its translation: CASSSGVSNQPQHF. The complete variable domain, with remaining parts taken from reference TRBV7-2 and TRBJ1-5, reads GAGVSQSPSNKVTEKGKDVELRCDPISGHTALYWYRQSLGQGLEFLIYFQGNSAPDKSGLPSDRFSAERTGGSVSTLTIQRTQQEDSAVYLCASSSGVSNQPQHFGDGTRLSIL.

J is TRBJ1-1 and V is TRBV11-3; no clear D. This CDR3 spans 15 amino acids. V gave up 8 bases and J gave up 1 base, with 17 bases separating them. Germline V gives CDR1 SGHNT, CDR2 YENEEA. CDR3 coding DNA: TGTGCCAGCGCCCCCCGCGGAGTTTCGAACACTGAAGCTTTCTTT. This sequence encodes CASAPRGVSNTEAFF.

The chain couples TRBV9 to TRBJ2-3; tentative D call: TRBD1 (5 bases). Trimming took off 0 bases at V and 1 base at J, with 6 bases between the two ends. The germline V gene has CDR1 SGDLS and CDR2 YYNGEE. This CDR3 comprises 14 residues. The DNA of the CDR3 is TGTGCCAGCAGCGTAGCACAGGGCACAGATACGCAGTATTTT. It specifies CASSVAQGTDTQYF.

The table lists this clone with a count of one. This chain links TRBV5-4 with TRBJ1-1; TRBD1 might be the D (5 bases). Germline CDR1 and CDR2: SGHNT and YYREEE (reference sequence). This CDR3 is 17 amino acids long. Trimming removed 0 bases from V and 5 bases from J, with 20 bases in between. CDR3 protein: CASSLGGGRSILTEAFF. CDR3 DNA sequence: TGTGCCAGCAGCTTGGGGGGCGGCAGATCAATTTTAACTGAAGCTTTCTTT. The full variable domain, completed using reference TRBV5-4 and TRBJ1-1, is ETGVTQSPTHLIKTRGQQVTLRCSSQSGHNTVSWYQQALGQGPQFIFQYYREEENGRGNFPPRFSGLQFPNYSSELNVNALELDDSALYLCASSLGGGRSILTEAFFGQGTRLTVV.

The chain employs TRBV7-8 and TRBJ2-1; tentatively, D is TRBD1 (6 bases). The germline gives CDR1 SGHVS, CDR2 FQNEAQ. Trimming stripped 0 bases from V and 3 bases from J, with 12 bases between. This CDR3 contains 16 residues. CDR3 loop: CASSLAGDKIYNEQFF. The CDR3 nucleotides read TGTGCCAGCAGCTTAGCAGGGGACAAGATCTACAATGAGCAGTTCTTC.

The rearrangement links TRBV28 to TRBJ2-7; 7 nucleotides agree with TRBD2. Germline trimming cut 7 bases from V and 0 bases from J; bases unmatched to any gene: 9. This CDR3 is built from 15 residues. The V gene's germline CDR1 is MDHEN and CDR2 SYDVKM. DNA of the CDR3: TGTGCCAGCATCCGAGGTGGCGGGGGCTCCTACGAGCAGTACTTC. Translating gives CASIRGGGGSYEQYF.